These 24 T cell receptor beta chains share one sample of origin, sequenced in a study of T cells in Graves' hyperthyroidism and ophthalmopathy. What was amplified from RNA transcripts were TCR beta CDR3 regions. Carried out on the TCR CDR3, a first-round RT-PCR used the HTBI primer set. TCRdb called the multiplex PCR reads again in MiXCR, with one record for every CDR3 protein. In the table there are under 550,000 distinct CDR3 sequences, 12% to 15% of which are singletons. Sequenced material: blood. Receptor source: a woman between 18 and 30 years old with Graves' hyperthyroidism.

This sequence joins TRBV2 and TRBJ2-6; the D gene is possibly TRBD1 (6 bases). The CDR3 is made up of 16 amino acids. Germline CDR1 is SNHLY and CDR2 is FYNNEI. V lost 6 bases, J lost 2 bases, and 14 bases lay in between. CDR3 sequence reads: CASSKYRVPGANVLTF. The CDR3 DNA reads TGTGCCAGCAGCAAGTACAGGGTCCCTGGGGCCAACGTCCTGACTTTC. The full variable domain, in which reference TRBV2 and TRBJ2-6 provide the parts outside the CDR3, is EPEVTQTPSHQVTQMGQEVILRCVPISNHLYFYWYRQILGQKVEFLVSFYNNEISEKSEIFDDQFSVERPDGSNFTLKIRSTKLEDSAMYFCASSKYRVPGANVLTFGAGSRLTVL.

At least ten counts were recorded for this clonotype. V usage is TRBV6-2 or TRBV6-3 and J usage is TRBJ1-1; TRBD1 agrees at 9 bases. The germline gives CDR1 MNHEY, CDR2 SVGEGT. The CDR3 has 11 residues. J was trimmed by 7 bases and V by 10 bases; bases with no gene match: 4. The DNA for the CDR3 is TGTGCCATACAGGGGGCGGGTGAAGCTTTCTTT. Translation gives CAIQGAGEAFF.

This clonotype was seen ten or more times. This chain joins TRBV28 and TRBJ2-1, with 9 bases aligning to TRBD1. The germline V gene has CDR1 MDHEN and CDR2 SYDVKM. The V and J ends lost 4 bases and 8 bases, in that order; junction bases with no gene match: 12. The CDR3 is made up of 16 amino acids. The CDR3 region has the DNA TGTGCCAGCAGTTCAACCGGGACAGGGAAGTTGGATGAGCAGTTCTTC. Amino acid sequence: CASSSTGTGKLDEQFF.

This clonotype was seen only once. Given a much more abundant clone one base away, this may be a read error. The rearrangement links TRBV25-1 to TRBJ2-7; D perhaps matches TRBD1 (7 bases). This CDR3 is built from 12 residues. The germline V gene encodes CDR1 MGHDK and CDR2 SYGVNS. In nucleotides, the CDR3 is TGTGCCGGCAGTGCAGGGGGGAACGAGCAGTACTTC. Protein: CAGSAGGNEQYF.

This clonotype occurred many times. The genes are TRBV6-1 and TRBJ1-1; no reliable D call. V shed 7 bases and J shed 1 base, with 4 bases lying between them. Germline loops: CDR1 MNHNS, CDR2 SASEGT. This CDR3 has 11 residues. CDR3 bases: TGTGCCAGCACCTCGAACACTGAAGCTTTCTTT. Protein product: CASTSNTEAFF.

This clonotype has at least ten counts. J is TRBJ2-7 and V is TRBV20-1; D tentatively fits TRBD1 or TRBD2 (5 bases each). Germline V CDR1 and CDR2: DFQATT, SNEGSKA (reference sequence). V lost 5 bases and J lost 4, with 12 bases in between. This CDR3 comprises 12 residues. The DNA of the CDR3 is TGCAGTGCTCCAACTGAGGGGTACGAGCAGTACTTC. Its protein is CSAPTEGYEQYF.

In this sample, this clonotype turned up many times. The rearrangement links TRBV7-2 to TRBJ2-7, with D tentatively TRBD2 (5 bases). The germline V gene encodes CDR1 SGHTA and CDR2 FQGNSA. V was shortened by 1 base and J by 2 bases, with 12 bases between the two germline ends. The CDR3 has 15 amino acids. As DNA, the CDR3 is TGTGCCAGCAGCTTAGGGAGCGGATCCCCCTACGAGCAGTACTTC. Protein product: CASSLGSGSPYEQYF.

Regarding this clonotype: It may be a read error: a sequence one base away is much more abundant. The J gene is TRBJ2-2, the V gene TRBV12-3 or TRBV12-4; 7 nucleotides agree with TRBD2. After removal of 1 base from V and 8 bases from J, the junction contained 7 bases not matched to a gene. This CDR3 has 15 amino acids. CDR3: CASSLVSGEGGELFF. CDR3 sequence (DNA): TGTGCCAGCAGTTTAGTCAGCGGGGAAGGGGGGGAGCTGTTTTTT.

A single count supports this clonotype. The chain has TRBV5-6 and TRBJ1-2; 10 bases agree with TRBD1. The CDR3 has 14 residues. After removal of 4 bases from V and 7 bases from J, the junction contained 7 bases not matched to a gene. Germline V lookup: CDR1 SGHDT, CDR2 YYEEEE. The CDR3, as DNA: TGTGCCAGCAGCCTTGAACGGACAGGGGGTGGCTACACCTTC. This sequence encodes CASSLERTGGGYTF.

This clonotype was observed many times. V is TRBV27 and J is TRBJ2-1; D remains unclear. V was trimmed by 7 bases and J by 5 bases, leaving 18 bases between them. The V gene's germline CDR1 is MNHEY and CDR2 SMNVEV (reference sequence). The CDR3 loop spans 15 amino acids. The CDR3: CASTEIPVLNNEQFF. The CDR3 DNA reads as TGTGCCAGCACCGAAATACCCGTACTAAACAATGAGCAGTTCTTC.

This clonotype was observed many times. The V gene is TRBV18, the J gene TRBJ2-1; D is perhaps TRBD2 (5 bases). CDR3 length: 13 amino acids. Germline loops: CDR1 KGHSH, CDR2 LQKENI. Trimming shortened V by 1 base and J by 10 bases, and 11 bases separated the two germline ends. The CDR3 nucleotides read TGTGCCAGCTCACCACGGGAGCTGGCCGAGCAGTTCTTC. Encoded protein: CASSPRELAEQFF.

Ten or more counts support this clonotype. The chain recombines TRBV6-2 or TRBV6-3 with TRBJ2-7; 7 bases match TRBD1. The CDR3 runs to 14 residues. Germline CDR1 and CDR2: MNHEY and SVGEGT. The trim removed 4 bases at V and 3 bases at J, leaving 6 bases unmatched. The CDR3 sequence is CASSSGQIHYEQYF. DNA of the CDR3: TGTGCCAGCAGTTCGGGACAGATTCACTACGAGCAGTACTTC.

As concerns this clonotype: At one end the junction does not follow the germline gene, possibly because of a read error. The chain recombines TRBV2 with TRBJ1-5; unclear D gene. The V gene's germline CDR1 is SNHLY and CDR2 FYNNEI. The CDR3 loop spans 15 amino acids. DNA for the CDR3: TGTGCCAGCATGAGAGACGGTGGTTGGAATCAGCCCCAGCACTTT. It translates to CASMRDGGWNQPQHF.

J is TRBJ2-2 and V is TRBV19, with 10 bases matching TRBD1. Germline V gives CDR1 LNHDA, CDR2 SQIVND (reference sequence). J lost 5 bases, V lost 5 bases, and 5 bases had no gene match. The CDR3 is 15 amino acids. DNA for the CDR3: TGTGCCAGTAGTCGAAGGACAGGGGGGACCGGGGAGCTGTTTTTT. Residues: CASSRRTGGTGELFF.

This clonotype was seen ten or more times. The chain employs TRBV2 and TRBJ1-6, with a tentative D call TRBD1 (6 bases). CDR3 length: 16 residues. V was pared by 5 bases and J by 7 bases, with 18 bases between. Germline V gene sequence: CDR1 SNHLY, CDR2 FYNNEI. The CDR3 nucleotides read TGTGCCAGCAGTATTTTACACAGGGTATACAATTCACCCCTCCACTTT. It codes for CASSILHRVYNSPLHF.

This clonotype was observed many times. V gene TRBV7-3 combines with J gene TRBJ2-1; no firm D call. The V gene's germline CDR1 is SGHTA and CDR2 FQGTGA. Trimming removed 2 bases at V and 9 bases at J, with 11 bases between. The CDR3 extends over 13 amino acids. CDR3 sequence: CASSLGLRGEQFF. In DNA form, the CDR3 reads TGTGCCAGCAGCTTAGGCTTACGTGGTGAGCAGTTCTTC.

The table lists this clonotype with many counts. The rearrangement uses TRBV13 and TRBJ2-3, with D uncertain. With 2 bases removed from V and 4 bases from J, the gap between germline ends came to 7 bases. Germline V gene sequence: CDR1 PRHDT, CDR2 FYEKMQ (reference sequence). The CDR3 totals 13 residues. The CDR3, as DNA: TGTGCCAGCAGCTTATCGTTCGCAGATACGCAGTATTTT. It specifies CASSLSFADTQYF.

This clonotype was found a few times. This may come from a read error, since a much larger clone is one base off. The V call is TRBV12-3 or TRBV12-4, the J call TRBJ1-1; D is ambiguous. The CDR3 consists of 14 residues. With 6 bases removed from V and 1 base from J, the gap between germline ends came to 12 bases. The DNA for the CDR3 is TGTGCCAGCAGGTACCGGATCTGGAACACTGAAGCTTTCTTT. Translation: CASRYRIWNTEAFF.

The J gene is TRBJ1-5, the V gene TRBV30; D gene unclear. The germline V gene encodes CDR1 GTSNPN and CDR2 SVGIG (reference sequence). The CDR3 consists of 15 residues. V shed 2 bases and J shed 6 bases, with 17 bases lying between them. As DNA, the CDR3 is TGTGCCTGGAGTAGAGAAGAAAGTGGAGTTCAGCCCCAGCATTTT. As protein: CAWSREESGVQPQHF.

Many counts were recorded for this clonotype. This rearrangement joins TRBV3-1 to TRBJ1-5; D uncertain. CDR1 and CDR2 (germline): LGHDT, YNNKEL (reference sequence). This CDR3 is built from 15 residues. V was cut by 0 bases and J by 1 base, with 7 bases left in between. This CDR3 is CASSQDRLSNQPQHF. The CDR3 nucleotides read TGTGCCAGCAGCCAAGATAGACTAAGCAATCAGCCCCAGCATTTT.

The genes are TRBV5-1 and TRBJ2-2; D is possibly TRBD2 (6 bases). There are 12 residues in the CDR3. From germline, CDR1 is SGHRS and CDR2 YFSETQ. V lost 7 bases and J 5 bases, leaving 9 bases between the germline ends. Here the CDR3 reads CASGRETGELFF. As DNA, the CDR3 is TGCGCCAGCGGACGGGAGACCGGGGAGCTGTTTTTT.

The rearrangement uses TRBV13 and TRBJ2-2, with 7 bases fitting TRBD1. V lost 1 base and J lost 6; bases outside the gene matches: 11. The CDR3 loop spans 17 amino acids. Germline V gene sequence: CDR1 PRHDT, CDR2 FYEKMQ (reference sequence). The CDR3 DNA sequence: TGTGCCAGCAGCTTAGTCCTCGGGACAGAGGACTCCGGGGAGCTGTTTTTT. It specifies CASSLVLGTEDSGELFF. Complete variable domain (other parts from reference TRBV13 and TRBJ2-2): AAGVIQSPRHLIKEKRETATLKCYPIPRHDTVYWYQQGPGQDPQFLISFYEKMQSDKGSIPDRFSAQQFSDYHSELNMSSLELGDSALYFCASSLVLGTEDSGELFFGEGSRLTVL.

This clonotype was recorded at least ten times. V usage is TRBV30 and J usage is TRBJ2-7; D is undetermined. Germline V gene lookup returns CDR1 GTSNPN and CDR2 SVGIG (reference sequence). V shed 4 bases and J shed 0 bases, with 10 bases lying between them. This CDR3 has 13 amino acids. CDR3: CAWTPPASYEQYF. CDR3 in DNA: TGTGCCTGGACCCCGCCCGCCTCCTACGAGCAGTACTTC.

This chain links TRBV10-3 with TRBJ2-7; no firm D call. The CDR3 has 12 residues. CDR1 and CDR2 (germline): ENHRY, SYGVKD. V gave up 6 bases and J gave up 7 bases, with 13 bases separating them. CDR3 sequence (DNA): TGTGCCATCAGGGCGGTCGGCAATGAGCAGTACTTC. Its translation is CAIRAVGNEQYF.